This T cell receptor beta chain was profiled in a study of siplizumab effects on memory and regulatory T cells. The repertoire was sequenced with immunoSEQ multiplex PCR; TCRdb's copy has only in-frame clones and lacks some. In the table there are around 95,000 clones, about 94% of which are singletons. Remarks on this clone: Its antigen is not known.

There are 16 residues in the CDR3. Germline CDR1 is SGDLS and CDR2 is YYNGEE. V was clipped by 2 bases and J by 2 bases; unmatched bases: 4. General observations from the study: In controls, 25% to 30% of mappable alloreactive CD4+ clones were Treg-derived on average, versus about 69% with siplizumab.

The chain combines TRBV9 with TRBJ1-3; 10 bases align to TRBD1. The material sequenced was non-Treg CD4+ T cells sorted from blood. This receptor was identified in a human donor in good health. Here the CDR3 reads CASSVTGGAAGNTIYF. CDR3 nucleotide sequence: TGTGCCAGCAGCGTGACAGGGGGCGCGGCTGGAAACACCATATATTTT.